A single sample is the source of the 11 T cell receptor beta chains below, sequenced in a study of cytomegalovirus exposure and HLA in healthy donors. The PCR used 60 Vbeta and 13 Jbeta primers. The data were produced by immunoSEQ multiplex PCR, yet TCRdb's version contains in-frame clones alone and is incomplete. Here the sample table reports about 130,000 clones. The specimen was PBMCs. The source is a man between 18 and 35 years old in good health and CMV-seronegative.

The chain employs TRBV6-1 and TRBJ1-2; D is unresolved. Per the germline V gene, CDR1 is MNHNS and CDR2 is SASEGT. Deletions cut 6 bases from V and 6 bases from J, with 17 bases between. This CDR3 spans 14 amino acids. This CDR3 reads CASRKRRPGDGYTF. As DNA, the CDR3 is TGTGCCAGCAGGAAGCGGAGGCCTGGGGATGGCTACACCTTC.

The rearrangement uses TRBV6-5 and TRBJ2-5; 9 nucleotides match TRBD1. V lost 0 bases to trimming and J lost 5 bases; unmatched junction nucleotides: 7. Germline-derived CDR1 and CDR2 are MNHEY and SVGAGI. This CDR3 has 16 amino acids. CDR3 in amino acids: CASSYSGTGLGETQYF. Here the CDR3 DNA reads TGTGCCAGCAGTTACTCGGGGACAGGGTTAGGGGAGACCCAGTACTTC.

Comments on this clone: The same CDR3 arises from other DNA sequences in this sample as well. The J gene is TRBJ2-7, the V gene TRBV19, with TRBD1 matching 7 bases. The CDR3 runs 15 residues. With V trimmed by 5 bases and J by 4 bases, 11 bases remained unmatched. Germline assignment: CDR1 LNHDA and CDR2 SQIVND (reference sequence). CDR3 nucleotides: TGTGCCAGTAGTTTTACAGGGGTCCCTACTTACGAGCAGTACTTC. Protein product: CASSFTGVPTYEQYF. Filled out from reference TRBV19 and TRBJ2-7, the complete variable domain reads DGGITQSPKYLFRKEGQNVTLSCEQNLNHDAMYWYRQDPGQGLRLIYYSQIVNDFQKGDIAEGYSVSREKKESFPLTVTSAQKNPTAFYLCASSFTGVPTYEQYFGPGTRLTVT.

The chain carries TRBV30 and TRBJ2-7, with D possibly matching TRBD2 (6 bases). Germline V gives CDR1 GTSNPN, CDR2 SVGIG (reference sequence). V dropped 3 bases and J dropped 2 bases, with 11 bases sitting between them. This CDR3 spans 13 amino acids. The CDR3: CAWRRDGTYEQYF. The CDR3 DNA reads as TGTGCCTGGAGGCGGGACGGGACCTACGAGCAGTACTTC.

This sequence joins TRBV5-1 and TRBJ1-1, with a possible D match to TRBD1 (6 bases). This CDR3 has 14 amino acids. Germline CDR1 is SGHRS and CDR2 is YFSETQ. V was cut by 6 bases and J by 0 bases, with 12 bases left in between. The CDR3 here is CASMLQGMNTEAFF. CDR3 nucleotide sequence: TGCGCCAGCATGCTTCAGGGGATGAACACTGAAGCTTTCTTT.

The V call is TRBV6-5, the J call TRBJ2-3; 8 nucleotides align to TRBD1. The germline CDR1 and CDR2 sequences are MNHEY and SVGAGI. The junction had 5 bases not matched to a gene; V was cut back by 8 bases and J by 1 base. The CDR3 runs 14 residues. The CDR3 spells CASGSTGGTDTQYF. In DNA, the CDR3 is TGTGCCAGCGGATCGACAGGGGGCACAGATACGCAGTATTTT.

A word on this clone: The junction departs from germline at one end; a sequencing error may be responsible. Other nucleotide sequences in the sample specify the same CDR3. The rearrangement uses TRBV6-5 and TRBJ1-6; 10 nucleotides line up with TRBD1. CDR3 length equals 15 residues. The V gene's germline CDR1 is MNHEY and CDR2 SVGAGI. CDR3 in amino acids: CASSYGTGEHSPLHF. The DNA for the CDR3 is TGCGCCAGCAGTTACGGGACAGGGGAGCATTCACCCCTCCACTTT.

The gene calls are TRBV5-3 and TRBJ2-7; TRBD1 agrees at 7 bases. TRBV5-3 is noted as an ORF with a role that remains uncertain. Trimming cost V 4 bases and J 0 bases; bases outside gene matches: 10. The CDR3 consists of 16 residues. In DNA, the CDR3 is TGTGCCAGAAGCCGAGACCAGGGACAGAGCTCCTACGAGCAGTACTTC. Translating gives CARSRDQGQSSYEQYF.

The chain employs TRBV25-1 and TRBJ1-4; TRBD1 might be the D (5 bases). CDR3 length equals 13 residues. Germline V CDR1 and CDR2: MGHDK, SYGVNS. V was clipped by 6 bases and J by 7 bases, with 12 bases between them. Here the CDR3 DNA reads TGTGCCAGCAGGGGGGGGGTTCGTGAAAAACTGTTTTTT. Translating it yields CASRGGVREKLFF.

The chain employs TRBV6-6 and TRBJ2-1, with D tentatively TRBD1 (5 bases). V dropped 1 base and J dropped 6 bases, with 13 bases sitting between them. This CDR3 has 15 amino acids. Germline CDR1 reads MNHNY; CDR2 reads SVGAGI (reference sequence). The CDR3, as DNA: TGTGCCAGCAGTTACTACGAGCCCAGGGTCAATGAGCAGTTCTTC. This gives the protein CASSYYEPRVNEQFF.

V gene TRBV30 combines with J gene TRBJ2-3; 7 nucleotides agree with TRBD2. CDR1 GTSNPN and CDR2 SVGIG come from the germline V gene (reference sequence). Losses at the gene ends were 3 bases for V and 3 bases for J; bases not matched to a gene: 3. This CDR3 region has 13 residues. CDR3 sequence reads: CAWSRTRTDTQYF. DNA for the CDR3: TGTGCCTGGAGCCGGACTAGGACAGATACGCAGTATTTT.